Listed below are T cell receptor beta chains from one sample, sequenced in a study of T cells in Graves' hyperthyroidism and ophthalmopathy. Via MiXCR, TCRdb re-called the multiplex PCR reads, giving one row per CDR3 protein. The table includes about 570,000 distinct CDR3 sequences, about 45% detected once. Sequenced material: peripheral blood or thyroid tissue (not recorded which). All receptors derive from an adult woman with Graves' disease, either hyperthyroidism or ophthalmopathy (not recorded which). Both conserved end residues are part of each CDR3. A D gene is named only where the DNA matches it firmly. Expanded clones get a size class; other rows say once, few or many, or leave the size out.

j_call v_call clone_size d_call cdr3_aa cdr3_nt
TRBJ1-2 TRBV7-2 once . CASSTEGKGGGYGYTF TGTGCCAGCAGCACCGAGGGGAAGGGAGGAGGCTATGGCTACACCTTC
TRBJ2-5 TRBV7-2 many TRBD2 CASSPWTSGRAHQETQYF TGTGCCAGCAGCCCCTGGACTAGCGGGAGAGCCCACCAAGAGACCCAGTACTTC
TRBJ2-2 TRBV11-2 . . CASSLTPNGELFF TGTGCCAGCAGCTTAACCCCTAACGGGGAGCTCTTTTTT
TRBJ2-2 TRBV2 . TRBD2 CASSHDPGGDTGELFF TGTGCCAGCAGTCACGACCCGGGGGGAGACACCGGGGAGCTGTTTTTT
TRBJ1-5 TRBV20-1 many . CSAIRRGRASSSQPQHF TGCAGTGCTATTCGGAGGGGCCGTGCCAGTTCAAGTCAGCCCCAGCATTTT
TRBJ2-2 TRBV5-1 . TRBD1 CASSTRQGVGELFF TGCGCCAGCAGCACCCGACAGGGCGTCGGGGAGCTGTTTTTT
TRBJ1-2 TRBV15 . TRBD1 CATSRVDRDHYGYTF TGTGCCACCAGCAGAGTGGACAGGGACCACTATGGCTACACCTTC
TRBJ2-6 TRBV15 many . CATSRDIGSGANVLTF TGTGCCACCAGCAGAGATATCGGGAGTGGGGCCAACGTCCTGACTTTC
TRBJ1-2 TRBV11-2 . . CASSLEGGVNGYTF TGTGCCAGCAGCTTGGAGGGAGGGGTGAATGGCTACACCTTC
TRBJ2-7 TRBV28 . . CASSIFSYEQYF TGTGCCAGCAGTATCTTCTCCTACGAGCAGTACTTC
TRBJ1-2 TRBV5-1 once . CASRQGMNYGYTF TGCGCCAGCAGGCAGGGGATGAACTATGGCTACACCTTC
TRBJ2-5 TRBV7-9 . TRBD2 CASIIRGNTGEGETQYF TGTGCCAGCATCATCAGAGGGAACACCGGGGAGGGGGAGACCCAGTACTTC
TRBJ1-6 TRBV7-2 . TRBD1 CASSLWRGTGNSPLHF TGTGCCAGCAGTTTATGGCGTGGGACAGGGAATTCACCCCTCCACTTT
TRBJ1-4 TRBV2 once . CASRLGAITSYNEKLFF TGTGCCAGCAGGCTTGGGGCCATAACGAGCTATAATGAAAAACTGTTTTTT
TRBJ1-5 TRBV5-1 . . CASSEGLYNQPQHF TGCGCCAGCTCTGAGGGCCTTTACAATCAGCCCCAGCATTTT
TRBJ1-2 TRBV15 few TRBD1 CATSTRDSRAADF TGTGCCACCAGCACCCGGGACAGTCGAGCCGCCGACTTC
TRBJ1-1 TRBV9 many . CASSVGKGGTEAFF TGTGCCAGCAGCGTAGGCAAGGGGGGCACTGAAGCTTTCTTT
TRBJ1-5 TRBV2 . . CASSELGDNEPQHF TGTGCCAGCAGTGAACTTGGAGACAATGAGCCCCAGCATTTT
TRBJ1-1 TRBV5-1 . . CASSSQHLQGYSGAFF TGCGCCAGCAGCTCACAACACCTACAGGGTTACTCAGGAGCTTTCTTT
TRBJ1-1 TRBV28 many . CASSPHYPYPAVNTEAFF TGTGCCAGCAGTCCCCATTACCCCTACCCGGCGGTGAACACTGAAGCTTTCTTT
TRBJ1-1 TRBV7-3 . TRBD1 CASSLGGQGATEAFF TGTGCCAGCAGCTTAGGAGGACAGGGAGCCACTGAAGCTTTCTTT
TRBJ2-2 TRBV9 . . CASSGSRDTGELFF TGTGCCAGCAGCGGATCCCGGGACACCGGGGAGCTGTTTTTT
TRBJ1-4 TRBV6-5 many . CASSASTVSNEKLFF TGTGCCAGCAGTGCCTCTACAGTATCAAATGAAAAACTGTTTTTT
TRBJ2-5 TRBV5-4 . . CASSLGKGMGQETQYF TGTGCCAGCAGCTTGGGAAAGGGGATGGGCCAAGAGACCCAGTACTTC
TRBJ2-7 TRBV20-1 . . CSARSGTTYEQYF TGCAGTGCTAGATCAGGGACAACCTACGAGCAGTACTTC
TRBJ1-3 TRBV7-6 . . CASSRTYTIYF TGTGCCAGCAGCCGAACCTACACCATATATTTT
TRBJ1-1 TRBV10-3 once TRBD1 CAISEEGADTEAFF TGTGCCATCAGTGAGGAGGGGGCCGACACTGAAGCTTTCTTT
TRBJ2-2 TRBV29-1 many . CSVPQAGTIGGELFF TGCAGCGTTCCCCAGGCAGGGACAATTGGCGGGGAGCTGTTTTTT
TRBJ2-7 TRBV7-9 many . CASTPPGPYEQYF TGTGCCAGCACCCCCCCAGGGCCCTACGAGCAGTACTTC
TRBJ1-2 TRBV4-1 many . CASSRVPWTVLHGYTF TGCGCCAGCAGCCGAGTACCTTGGACGGTCTTACACGGCTACACCTTC
TRBJ1-5 TRBV5-6 many . CASSLGHFNQPQHF TGTGCCAGCAGCTTGGGACATTTCAATCAGCCCCAGCATTTT
TRBJ1-1 TRBV4-1 many . CASSQVWHSEAFF TGCGCCAGCAGCCAAGTTTGGCACAGTGAAGCTTTCTTT
TRBJ2-2 TRBV10-3 . . CAISVFSANTGELFF TGTGCCATCAGTGTGTTTAGCGCGAACACCGGGGAGCTGTTTTTT
TRBJ2-5 TRBV7-6 . . CASSLEPGHKTQYF TGTGCCAGCAGCTTAGAGCCAGGGCATAAGACCCAGTACTTC
TRBJ2-7 TRBV28 many . CASMGTYEQYF TGTGCCAGCATGGGGACGTACGAGCAGTACTTC
TRBJ2-5 TRBV7-6 many . CASSLRLLETQYF TGTGCCAGCAGCTTAAGACTCCTCGAGACCCAGTACTTC
TRBJ2-5 TRBV6-1 . . CASSLQGSRTQYF TGTGCCAGCAGCTTGCAGGGGAGTCGAACCCAGTACTTC
TRBJ1-1 TRBV11-1 many . CASSLGQFMNTEAFF TGTGCCAGCAGCTTAGGACAGTTCATGAACACTGAAGCTTTCTTT
TRBJ1-3 TRBV10-3 many . CAISEGIVGSGNTIYF TGTGCCATCAGTGAGGGCATCGTGGGCTCTGGAAACACCATATATTTT
TRBJ1-2 TRBV20-1 many . CSATGTEEKDYGYTF TGCAGTGCTACCGGGACCGAGGAAAAAGACTATGGCTACACCTTC
TRBJ2-7 TRBV5-1 many . CASSLGDVSYEQYF TGCGCCAGCAGCTTGGGGGACGTCTCCTACGAGCAGTACTTC
TRBJ2-7 TRBV13 many TRBD2 CASRPPGLAVYEQYF TGTGCCAGCAGGCCTCCGGGACTAGCGGTCTACGAGCAGTACTTC
TRBJ2-7 TRBV29-1 . . CSVLTGTSYEQYF TGCAGCGTTCTTACCGGGACATCCTACGAGCAGTACTTC
TRBJ1-6 TRBV7-2 many TRBD1 CASSPIWTPFGQGNSPLHF TGTGCCAGCAGTCCAATTTGGACCCCCTTCGGACAGGGGAATTCACCCCTCCACTTT
TRBJ1-5 TRBV6-1 . . CASSKQGASNQPQHF TGTGCCAGCAGCAAACAGGGTGCAAGCAATCAGCCCCAGCATTTT
TRBJ1-6 TRBV4-2 many . CASSHPAGTEYSPLHF TGTGCCAGCAGCCACCCTGCCGGGACTGAATATTCACCCCTCCACTTT
TRBJ2-3 TRBV5-1 . TRBD2 CASSLVDSGSQYF TGCGCCAGCAGCTTGGTAGATAGCGGGAGTCAGTATTTT
TRBJ1-3 TRBV19 many TRBD1 CASKVADRAGNTIYF TGTGCCAGTAAGGTTGCGGACAGGGCCGGAAACACCATATATTTT
TRBJ1-1 TRBV15 . . CATSADTGVHTEAFF TGTGCCACCAGCGCCGACACGGGGGTGCACACTGAAGCTTTCTTT